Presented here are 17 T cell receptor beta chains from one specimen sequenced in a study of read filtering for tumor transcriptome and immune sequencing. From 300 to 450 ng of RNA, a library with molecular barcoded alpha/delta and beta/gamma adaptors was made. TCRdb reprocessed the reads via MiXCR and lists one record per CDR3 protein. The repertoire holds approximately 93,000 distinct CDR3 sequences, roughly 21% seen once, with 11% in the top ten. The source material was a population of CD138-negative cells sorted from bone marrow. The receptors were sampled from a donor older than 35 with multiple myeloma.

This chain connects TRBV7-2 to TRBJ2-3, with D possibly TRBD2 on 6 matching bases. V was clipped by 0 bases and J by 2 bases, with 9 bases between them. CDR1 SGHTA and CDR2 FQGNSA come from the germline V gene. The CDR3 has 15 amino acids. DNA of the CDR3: TGTGCCAGCAGCTTAGCTGGACTAAACACAGATACGCAGTATTTT. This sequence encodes CASSLAGLNTDTQYF.

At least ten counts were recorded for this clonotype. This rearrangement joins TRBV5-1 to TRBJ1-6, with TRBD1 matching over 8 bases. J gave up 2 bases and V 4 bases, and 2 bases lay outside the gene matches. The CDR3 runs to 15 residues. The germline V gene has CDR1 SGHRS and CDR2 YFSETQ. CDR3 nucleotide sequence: TGCGCCAGCAGCGGACAGGGTGCCTATAATTCACCCCTCCACTTT. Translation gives CASSGQGAYNSPLHF.

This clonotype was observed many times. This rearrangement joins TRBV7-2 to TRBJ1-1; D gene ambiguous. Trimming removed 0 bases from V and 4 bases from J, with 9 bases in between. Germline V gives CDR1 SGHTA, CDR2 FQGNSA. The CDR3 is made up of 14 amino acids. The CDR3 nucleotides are TGTGCCAGCAGCTTAGCGGGAGCCTTCACTGAAGCTTTCTTT. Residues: CASSLAGAFTEAFF.

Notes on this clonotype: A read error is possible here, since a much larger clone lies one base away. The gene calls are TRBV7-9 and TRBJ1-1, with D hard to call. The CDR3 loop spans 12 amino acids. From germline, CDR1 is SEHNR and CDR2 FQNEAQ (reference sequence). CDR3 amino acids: CASSLEAGAASF. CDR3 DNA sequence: TGTGCCAGCAGCTTAGAGGCAGGAGCCGCTTCCTTT. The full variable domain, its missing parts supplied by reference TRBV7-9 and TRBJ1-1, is DTGVSQNPRHKITKRGQNVTFRCDPISEHNRLYWYRQTLGQGPEFLTYFQNEAQLEKSRLLSDRFSAERPKGSFSTLEIQRTEQGDSAMYLCASSLEAGAASFGQGTRLTVV.

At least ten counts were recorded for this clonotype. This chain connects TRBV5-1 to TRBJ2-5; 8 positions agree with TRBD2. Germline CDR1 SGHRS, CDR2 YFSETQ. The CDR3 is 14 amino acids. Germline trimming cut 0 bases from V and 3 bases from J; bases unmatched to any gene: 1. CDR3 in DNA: TGCGCCAGCAGCTTGGGAGCGGGGGAAGAGACCCAGTACTTC. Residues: CASSLGAGEETQYF.

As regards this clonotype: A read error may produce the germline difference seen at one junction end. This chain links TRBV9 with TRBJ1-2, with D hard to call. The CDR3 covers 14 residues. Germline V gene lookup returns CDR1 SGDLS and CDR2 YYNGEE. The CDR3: CASSSGSGSFGHTF. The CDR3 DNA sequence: TGCGCCAGCAGTTCTGGGAGCGGTTCTTTTGGCCACACCTTC.

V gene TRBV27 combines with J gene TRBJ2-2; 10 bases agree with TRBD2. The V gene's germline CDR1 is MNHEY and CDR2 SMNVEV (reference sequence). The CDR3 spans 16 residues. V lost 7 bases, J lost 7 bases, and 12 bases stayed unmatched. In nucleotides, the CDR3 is TGTGCCAGCACGATCAGCGGGGGGGCTCTGGTCGGGGAGCTGTTTTTT. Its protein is CASTISGGALVGELFF.

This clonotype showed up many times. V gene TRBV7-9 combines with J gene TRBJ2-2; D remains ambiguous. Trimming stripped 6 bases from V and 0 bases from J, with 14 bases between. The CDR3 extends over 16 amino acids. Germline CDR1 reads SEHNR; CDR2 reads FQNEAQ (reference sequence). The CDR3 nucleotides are TGTGCCAGCAGTCCAGACATTTTTGCGAACACCGGGGAGCTGTTTTTT. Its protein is CASSPDIFANTGELFF. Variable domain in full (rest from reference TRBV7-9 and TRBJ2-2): DTGVSQNPRHKITKRGQNVTFRCDPISEHNRLYWYRQTLGQGPEFLTYFQNEAQLEKSRLLSDRFSAERPKGSFSTLEIQRTEQGDSAMYLCASSPDIFANTGELFFGEGSRLTVL.

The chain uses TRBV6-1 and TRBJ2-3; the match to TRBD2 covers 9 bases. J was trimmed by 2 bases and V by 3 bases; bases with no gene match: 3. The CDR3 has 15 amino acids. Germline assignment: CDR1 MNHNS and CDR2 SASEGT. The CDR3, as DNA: TGTGCCAGCAGTGAGCCGGGACTAGCCACAGATACGCAGTATTTT. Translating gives CASSEPGLATDTQYF.

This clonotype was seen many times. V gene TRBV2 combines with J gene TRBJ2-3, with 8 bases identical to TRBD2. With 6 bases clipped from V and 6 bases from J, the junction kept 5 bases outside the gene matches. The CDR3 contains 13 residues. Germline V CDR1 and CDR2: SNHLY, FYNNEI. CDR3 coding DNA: TGTGCCAGCAGGAGCGGGGGATTGGATACGCAGTATTTT. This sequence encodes CASRSGGLDTQYF.

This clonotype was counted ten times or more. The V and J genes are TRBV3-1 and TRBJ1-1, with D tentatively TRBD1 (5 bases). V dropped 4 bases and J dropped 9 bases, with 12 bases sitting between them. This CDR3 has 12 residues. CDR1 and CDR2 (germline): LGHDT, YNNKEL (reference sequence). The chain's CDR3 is CASSRLGGKAFF. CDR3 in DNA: TGTGCCAGCAGCCGGTTGGGGGGGAAAGCTTTCTTT.

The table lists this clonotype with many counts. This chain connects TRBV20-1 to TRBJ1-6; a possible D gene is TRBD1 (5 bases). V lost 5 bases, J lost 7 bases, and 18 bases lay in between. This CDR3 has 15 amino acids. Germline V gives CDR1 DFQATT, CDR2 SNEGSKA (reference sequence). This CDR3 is CSAVVRGTANSPLHF. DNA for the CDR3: TGCAGTGCTGTTGTCCGCGGGACCGCCAATTCACCCCTCCACTTT.

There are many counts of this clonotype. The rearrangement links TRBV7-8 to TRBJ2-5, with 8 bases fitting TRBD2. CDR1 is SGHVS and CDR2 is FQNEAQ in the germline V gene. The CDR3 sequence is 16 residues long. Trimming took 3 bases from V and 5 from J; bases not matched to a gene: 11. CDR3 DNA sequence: TGTGCCAGCAGCTTCTCCTCCGGGACTAGGAGGGAGACCCAGTACTTC. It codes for CASSFSSGTRRETQYF.

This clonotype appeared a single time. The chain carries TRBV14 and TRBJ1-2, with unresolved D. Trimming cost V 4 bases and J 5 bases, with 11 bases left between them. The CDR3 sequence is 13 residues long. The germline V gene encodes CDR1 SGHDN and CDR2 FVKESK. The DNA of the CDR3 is TGTGCCAGCAGCCTAGGGCTTGAATATGGCTACACCTTC. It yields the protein CASSLGLEYGYTF. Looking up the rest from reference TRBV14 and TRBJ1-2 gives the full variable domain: EAGVTQFPSHSVIEKGQTVTLRCDPISGHDNLYWYRRVMGKEIKFLLHFVKESKQDESGMPNNRFLAERTGGTYSTLKVQPAELEDSGVYFCASSLGLEYGYTFGSGTRLTVV.

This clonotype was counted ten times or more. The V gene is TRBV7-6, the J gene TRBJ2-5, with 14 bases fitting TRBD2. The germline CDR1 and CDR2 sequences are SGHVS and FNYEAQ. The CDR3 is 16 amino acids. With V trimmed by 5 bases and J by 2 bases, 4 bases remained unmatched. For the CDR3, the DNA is TGTGCCAGCAGCATCGGACTAGCGGGGGGTCAAGAGACCCAGTACTTC. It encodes CASSIGLAGGQETQYF.

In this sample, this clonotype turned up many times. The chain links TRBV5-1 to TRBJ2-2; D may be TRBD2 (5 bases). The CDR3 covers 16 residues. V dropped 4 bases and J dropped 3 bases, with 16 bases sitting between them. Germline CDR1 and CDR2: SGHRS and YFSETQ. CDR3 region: CASSPVGGRDTGELFF. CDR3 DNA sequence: TGCGCCAGCAGCCCTGTTGGTGGGCGGGACACCGGGGAGCTGTTTTTT.

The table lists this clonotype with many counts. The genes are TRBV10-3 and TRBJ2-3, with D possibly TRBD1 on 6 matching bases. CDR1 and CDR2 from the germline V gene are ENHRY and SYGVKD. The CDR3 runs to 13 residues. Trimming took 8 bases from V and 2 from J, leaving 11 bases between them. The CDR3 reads CAILRQDTDTQYF. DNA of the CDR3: TGTGCCATCTTACGACAGGACACAGATACGCAGTATTTT.